The 20 T cell receptor beta chains below all came from one sample that was sequenced in a study of blood T cells in healthy people across ages (dated by TCRdb to about 2015). The library was generated by 5' RACE. Sequenced on an Illumina HiSeq 2500. A second PCR of roughly 7 to 11 cycles was performed with a sample-barcoded 5' primer and a J-beta primer mix. The public reads were run again by TCRdb, first through fastp at Q25 and then through MiXCR, and only productive beta chains were kept. Each entry merges the rows of one CDR3 protein and shows their most common DNA and genes. This sample holds 950,000 to 1,200,000 distinct CDR3 sequences; 30% to 40% were observed only once. The ten largest clones represent approximately 14% of the sample. What was sequenced was blood. These receptors originate from a man aged 18 to 29 in good health.

This clonotype was detected a few times. V gene TRBV20-1 combines with J gene TRBJ2-1, with 8 bases fitting TRBD2. Germline-derived CDR1 and CDR2 are DFQATT and SNEGSKA (reference sequence). The CDR3 covers 12 residues. The CDR3 coding sequence is TGCAGACCGGGGGGGAGGTACAATGAGCAGTTCTTC. Amino acid sequence: CRPGGRYNEQFF.

The chain links TRBV20-1 to TRBJ2-1; D possibly corresponds to TRBD2 (5 bases). Germline values: CDR1 DFQATT, CDR2 SNEGSKA (reference sequence). Trimming left V 5 bases short and J 3 bases short, with 11 bases between. The CDR3 sequence is 13 residues long. The CDR3 spells CSALKGDYNEQFF. The CDR3 nucleotides read TGCAGTGCTCTCAAGGGAGACTACAATGAGCAGTTCTTC.

This chain links TRBV7-8 with TRBJ2-3; D perhaps matches TRBD1 (6 bases). CDR3 length: 15 amino acids. The germline V and J ends were trimmed by 5 bases and 3 bases, with 15 bases remaining between them. Germline loops: CDR1 SGHVS, CDR2 FQNEAQ. This CDR3 is CASSMGTGITDTQYF. The CDR3 region has the DNA TGTGCCAGCAGCATGGGCACAGGGATAACAGATACGCAGTATTTT.

V gene TRBV5-1 combines with J gene TRBJ2-5; D unresolved. The CDR3 totals 13 residues. The V end was cut by 2 bases, the J end by 11 bases, with 16 bases between. Germline-derived CDR1 and CDR2 are SGHRS and YFSETQ. This CDR3 is CASSFEYDNEQYF. The CDR3 DNA reads as TGCGCCAGCAGCTTCGAATACGACAATGAGCAGTACTTC.

At least ten counts were recorded for this clonotype. V is TRBV4-3 and J is TRBJ1-2; TRBD1 agrees at 7 bases. CDR1 is LGHNA and CDR2 is YSLEER in the germline V gene. V lost 0 bases, J lost 4 bases, and 8 bases stayed unmatched. This CDR3 region has 16 residues. The CDR3 sequence is CASSQDRGIPLYGYTF. In nucleotides, the CDR3 is TGCGCCAGCAGCCAAGACAGGGGGATTCCCCTCTATGGCTACACCTTC.

This clonotype was seen only a few times. The J gene is TRBJ2-1, the V gene TRBV4-3, with 7 bases matching TRBD1. CDR3 size: 17 residues. The V gene end was trimmed by 4 bases and the J gene end by 7 bases; junction bases not matched to a gene: 16. From germline, CDR1 is LGHNA and CDR2 YSLEER. The CDR3 spells CASSLRSTGKTGNEQFF. In nucleotides, the CDR3 is TGCGCCAGCAGCCTGCGATCGACAGGGAAAACTGGGAATGAGCAGTTCTTC.

The chain couples TRBV12-3 or TRBV12-4 to TRBJ1-1; D unclear. This CDR3 region has 13 residues. The germline V and J ends were trimmed by 3 bases and 5 bases, with 10 bases remaining between them. CDR3: CASSLVTGTEAFF. DNA of the CDR3: TGTGCCAGCAGTTTGGTAACGGGGACTGAAGCTTTCTTT.

The count of this clonotype is one. This CDR3 reads CASSLVFQDTQYF. CDR3 DNA: TGTGCCAGCAGCTTGGTCTTTCAAGATACGCAGTATTTT. The V and J genes are TRBV5-6 and TRBJ2-3; D call uncertain. This CDR3 has 13 residues. Deletions cut 0 bases from V and 5 bases from J, with 7 bases between. Germline lookup yields CDR1 SGHDT and CDR2 YYEEEE. Full variable domain (outside the CDR3, taken from reference TRBV5-6 and TRBJ2-3): DAGVTQSPTHLIKTRGQQVTLRCSPKSGHDTVSWYQQALGQGPQFIFQYYEEEERQRGNFPDRFSGHQFPNYSSELNVNALLLGDSALYLCASSLVFQDTQYFGPGTRLTVL.

The chain has TRBV20-1 and TRBJ2-6; 8 bases align to TRBD1. The germline gives CDR1 DFQATT, CDR2 SNEGSKA (reference sequence). Germline trimming cut 7 bases from V and 6 bases from J; bases unmatched to any gene: 11. This CDR3 region has 15 residues. In nucleotides, the CDR3 is TGCAGTGTATGGCAGGGGGCGGGTGAGGCCAACGTCCTGACTTTC. This codes for CSVWQGAGEANVLTF.

This clonotype appeared a few times. V gene TRBV30 combines with J gene TRBJ1-5; D gene uncertain. The CDR3 has 13 residues. V was pared by 1 base and J by 6 bases, with 10 bases between. Germline-derived CDR1 and CDR2 are GTSNPN and SVGIG (reference sequence). This CDR3 is CAWSGDPGQPQHF. The CDR3 coding sequence is TGTGCCTGGAGTGGAGACCCTGGTCAGCCCCAGCATTTT. Drawing the rest from reference TRBV30 and TRBJ1-5, the complete variable domain is SQTIHQWPATLVQPVGSPLSLECTVEGTSNPNLYWYRQAAGRGLQLLFYSVGIGQISSEVPQNLSASRPQDRQFILSSKKLLLSDSGFYLCAWSGDPGQPQHFGDGTRLSIL.

This clonotype was observed a few times. V usage is TRBV12-3 or TRBV12-4 and J usage is TRBJ2-2, with 9 nucleotides matching TRBD1. The CDR3 runs 18 residues. Trimming at V came to 2 bases and at J to 1 base, leaving 8 bases not matched to a gene. The CDR3 spells CASSLRVGTGKNTGELFF. CDR3 nucleotide sequence: TGTGCCAGCAGTTTAAGGGTTGGGACAGGGAAGAACACCGGGGAGCTGTTTTTT.

This clonotype has at least ten counts. V is TRBV27 and J is TRBJ1-1; TRBD1 is a possible D gene (5 bases). Trimming shortened V by 4 bases and J by 0 bases, and 9 bases separated the two germline ends. CDR3 length: 14 residues. Germline loops: CDR1 MNHEY, CDR2 SMNVEV (reference sequence). This CDR3 is CASSSRAMNTEAFF. CDR3 nucleotides: TGTGCCAGCAGTTCCAGGGCAATGAACACTGAAGCTTTCTTT.

This chain uses TRBV4-1 with TRBJ1-5, with D hard to call. The CDR3 sequence is 15 residues long. Trimming took off 4 bases at V and 0 bases at J, with 10 bases between the two ends. Per germline, CDR1 MGHRA and CDR2 YSYEKL. CDR3 in amino acids: CASSLPGDSNQPQHF. In DNA, the CDR3 is TGCGCCAGCAGCCTCCCTGGGGATAGCAATCAGCCCCAGCATTTT.

The CDR3 spells CASSLGSGLPGFNEQFF. For the CDR3, the DNA is TGTGCCAGCAGCTTAGGGTCGGGGCTCCCGGGGTTCAATGAGCAGTTCTTC. The chain combines TRBV7-2 with TRBJ2-1; D may match TRBD1 or TRBD2 (5 bases each). The germline CDR1 and CDR2 sequences are SGHTA and FQGNSA. V lost 1 base to trimming and J lost 6 bases, with 19 bases between them. The CDR3 has 17 residues.

The chain couples TRBV20-1 to TRBJ1-2; D is unresolved. With 3 bases removed from V and 2 bases from J, the gap between germline ends came to 13 bases. The CDR3 is 14 amino acids. Germline CDR1 DFQATT, CDR2 SNEGSKA (reference sequence). The CDR3 loop reads CSASQAGGNYGYTF. The CDR3 bases are TGCAGTGCTAGCCAGGCAGGTGGAAACTATGGCTACACCTTC.

The table lists this clonotype with a count of one. The chain employs TRBV29-1 and TRBJ1-5; 7 bases match TRBD1. Germline V gives CDR1 SQVTM, CDR2 ANQGSEA. Trimming cost V 7 bases and J 9 bases; bases outside gene matches: 18. This CDR3 contains 15 residues. The CDR3 sequence is CSGSTGDGRSGPQHF. The CDR3 coding sequence is TGCAGCGGTTCTACAGGGGACGGACGATCAGGGCCCCAGCATTTT.

This clonotype has more than one count but fewer than ten. The rearrangement links TRBV4-2 to TRBJ1-4; D might be TRBD1 (5 bases). Germline CDR1 reads LGHNA; CDR2 reads YNFKEQ. The length of the CDR3 is 15 residues. The V end was cut by 2 bases, the J end by 12 bases, with 19 bases between. CDR3 protein: CASSQTGTGGFELFF. The DNA for the CDR3 is TGTGCCAGCAGCCAAACCGGGACGGGGGGTTTTGAACTGTTTTTT.

Note on this clonotype: This may arise from a read error, as a much more abundant clone is one base away. The chain combines TRBV20-1 with TRBJ1-5; D is possibly TRBD1 (6 bases). Per the germline V gene, CDR1 is DFQATT and CDR2 is SNEGSKA (reference sequence). The CDR3 has 13 residues. Trimming removed 4 bases from V and 7 bases from J, with 14 bases in between. The CDR3 loop reads CSATSGGRQPQHF. In DNA form, the CDR3 reads TGCAGTGCTACTAGCGGGGGCCGACAGCCCCAGCATTTT.

This clonotype was found many times. The chain employs TRBV12-3 or TRBV12-4 and TRBJ1-2; tentatively, D is TRBD1 (6 bases). The CDR3 runs to 14 residues. The V end was cut by 8 bases, the J end by 4 bases, with 17 bases between. The CDR3 region is CASSPQGFGYGYTF. The CDR3 coding sequence is TGTGCCAGCTCCCCTCAGGGGTTTGGCTATGGCTACACCTTC.

This clonotype has only a few counts. The chain joins TRBV20-1 to TRBJ1-5; 8 bases are a match to TRBD1. V dropped 6 bases and J dropped 4; count of bases not matched to a gene: 8. This CDR3 contains 14 residues. Germline lookup yields CDR1 DFQATT and CDR2 SNEGSKA (reference sequence). The chain's CDR3 is CSAVGQGPNQPQHF. The CDR3 nucleotides are TGCAGTGCGGTAGGACAGGGTCCGAATCAGCCCCAGCATTTT.